One and the same sample provided the 3 T cell receptor beta chains below, sequenced in a study of blood T cell repertoires in COVID-19. The table came from immunoSEQ multiplex PCR; TCRdb's copy has only in-frame clones and leaves some out. Of approximately 460,000 clones in the sample, 80% to 90% were seen once. The sample comprised peripheral blood. Every receptor here comes from a man between 18 and 29 years old with COVID-19, enrolled during active disease.

The chain links TRBV27 to TRBJ2-7; D not resolved. This CDR3 contains 12 residues. CDR1 and CDR2 (germline): MNHEY, SMNVEV (reference sequence). CDR3 in DNA: TGTGCTACGTCCCAGAACCCCTACGAGCAGTACTTC. This encodes CATSQNPYEQYF.

A single count supports this clone. This chain links TRBV2 with TRBJ1-6; D unresolved. The CDR3 spans 16 residues. The V end was cut by 7 bases, the J end by 0 bases, with 13 bases between. CDR1 SNHLY and CDR2 FYNNEI come from the germline V gene. This chain's CDR3 is CASKGGPSSYNSPLHF. The CDR3 DNA follows: TGTGCCAGCAAGGGAGGCCCGAGCTCCTATAATTCACCCCTCCACTTT. The whole variable domain, remainder taken from reference TRBV2 and TRBJ1-6, is EPEVTQTPSHQVTQMGQEVILRCVPISNHLYFYWYRQILGQKVEFLVSFYNNEISEKSEIFDDQFSVERPDGSNFTLKIRSTKLEDSAMYFCASKGGPSSYNSPLHFGNGTRLTVT.

J is TRBJ2-1 and V is TRBV30, with 10 nucleotides matching TRBD2. V was clipped by 8 bases and J by 8 bases; unmatched bases: 6. CDR1 GTSNPN and CDR2 SVGIG come from the germline V gene (reference sequence). The CDR3 has 12 residues. CDR3 residues: CAGQRGGDEQFF. The CDR3 nucleotides are TGTGCCGGACAGCGGGGGGGGGATGAGCAGTTCTTC. Complete variable domain (other parts from reference TRBV30 and TRBJ2-1): SQTIHQWPATLVQPVGSPLSLECTVEGTSNPNLYWYRQAAGRGLQLLFYSVGIGQISSEVPQNLSASRPQDRQFILSSKKLLLSDSGFYLCAGQRGGDEQFFGPGTRLTVL.